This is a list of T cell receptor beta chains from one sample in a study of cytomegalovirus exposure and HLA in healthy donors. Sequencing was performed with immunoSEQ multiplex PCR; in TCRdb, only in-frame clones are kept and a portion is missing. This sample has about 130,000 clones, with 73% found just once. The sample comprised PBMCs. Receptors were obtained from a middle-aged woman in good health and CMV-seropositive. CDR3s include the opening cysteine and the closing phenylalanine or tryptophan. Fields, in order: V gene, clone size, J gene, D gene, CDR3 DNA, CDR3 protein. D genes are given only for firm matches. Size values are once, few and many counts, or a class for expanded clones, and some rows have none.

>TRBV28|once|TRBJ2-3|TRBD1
TGTGCCAGCAGTTTACCTCGACAGGGGGCCACAGATACGCAGTATTTT
CASSLPRQGATDTQYF
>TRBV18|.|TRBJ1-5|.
TGTGCCAGCTCACCCAAACAGGGCAATCAGCCCCAGCATTTT
CASSPKQGNQPQHF
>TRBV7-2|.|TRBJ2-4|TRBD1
TGTGCCAGCAGCTTAGTAGTGGACAGGAAAAACATTCAGTACTTC
CASSLVVDRKNIQYF
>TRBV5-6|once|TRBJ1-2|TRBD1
TGTGCCAGCAGCCCCACGTTACAGGGGAATCATGGCTACACCTTC
CASSPTLQGNHGYTF
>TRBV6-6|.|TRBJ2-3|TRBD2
TGTGCCGCGCAGCGGGCGGGAGGAGCGGATACGCAGTATTTT
CAAQRAGGADTQYF
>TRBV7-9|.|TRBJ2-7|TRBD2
TGTGCCAGCAGCGGGAAGACTAGCGGAACCCTCTACGAGCAGTACTTC
CASSGKTSGTLYEQYF
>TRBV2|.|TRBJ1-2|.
TGTGCCAGCAGAGACGGAGATAACTATGGCTACACCTTC
CASRDGDNYGYTF
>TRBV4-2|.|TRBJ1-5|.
TGTGCCAGCAGCCAAGACCCGGGATCGGGCAATCAGCCCCAGCATTTT
CASSQDPGSGNQPQHF
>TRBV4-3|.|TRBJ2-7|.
TGCGCCAGCAGCCAACTTCGGGACAACTACGAGCAGTACTTC
CASSQLRDNYEQYF
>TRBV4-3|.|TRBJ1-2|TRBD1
TGCGCCAGCAGCCTCGGACAGGGAGGCTACACCTTC
CASSLGQGGYTF
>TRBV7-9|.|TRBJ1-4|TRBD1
TGTGCCAGCAGCCCAGGGACAGTTGCAACTAATGAAAAACTGTTTTTT
CASSPGTVATNEKLFF
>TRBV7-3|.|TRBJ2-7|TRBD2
TGTGCCAGCAGCTCTCTAGCGGGAGGGAGCTACGAGCAGTACTTC
CASSSLAGGSYEQYF
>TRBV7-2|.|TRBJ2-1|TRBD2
TGTGCCAGCAGCTTAGGGATTAGCGGGAGGGCGGAGTTCTTC
CASSLGISGRAEFF
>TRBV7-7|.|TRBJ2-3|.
TGTGCTAGCAGCTTAGGCCCAGTGACAGGCACAGATACGCAGTATTTT
CASSLGPVTGTDTQYF
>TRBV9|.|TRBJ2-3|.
TGTGCCAGCAGCGTAGGCTCAGGGACTAGCACAGATACGCAGTATTTT
CASSVGSGTSTDTQYF
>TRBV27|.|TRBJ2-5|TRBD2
TGTGCCAGCAGTTTATATGCTAGCGGGCTAAACTCAGAGACCCAGTACTTC
CASSLYASGLNSETQYF
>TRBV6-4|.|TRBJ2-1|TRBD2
TGTGCCAGCAGCGAGCAGTTAGCGGGAGAGGGGACGAATGAGCAGTTCTTC
CASSEQLAGEGTNEQFF
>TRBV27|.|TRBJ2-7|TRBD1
TGTGCCAGCATCCCTACCCCCGGGACAGGCCACGAGCAGTACTTC
CASIPTPGTGHEQYF
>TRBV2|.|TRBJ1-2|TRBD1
TGTGCCAGCAGTGAAGCGGGGACAGGGAAACGTCATGGCTACACCTTC
CASSEAGTGKRHGYTF
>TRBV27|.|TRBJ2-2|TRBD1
TGTGCCAGCAGTTCCATATCCCCGAGGACAGGGATCACCGGGGAGCTGTTTTTT
CASSSISPRTGITGELFF
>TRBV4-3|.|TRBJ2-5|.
TGCGCCAGCAGCCAACAGGAGGTAGGGGAGACCCAGTACTTC
CASSQQEVGETQYF
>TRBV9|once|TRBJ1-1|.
TGTGCCAGCAGCGTAGGTGCCACAGGGCCCTACACTGAAGCTTTCTTT
CASSVGATGPYTEAFF
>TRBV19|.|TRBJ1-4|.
TGTGCCAGTAGGTCAGGGAATCTCGGTGAAAAACTGTTTTTT
CASRSGNLGEKLFF
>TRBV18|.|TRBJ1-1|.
TGTGCCAGCTCACCACCTATAGAGACACATGAAGCTTTCTTT
CASSPPIETHEAFF
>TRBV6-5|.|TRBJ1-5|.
TGTGCCAGCAGCAACGATCGGGACAAGCCCCAGCATTTT
CASSNDRDKPQHF
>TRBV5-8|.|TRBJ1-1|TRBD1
TGTGCCAGCAGCTTAACAGGGGGCTTGAACACTGAAGCTTTCTTT
CASSLTGGLNTEAFF
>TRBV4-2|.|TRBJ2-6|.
TGTGCCAGCAGCCAAAACCACGGGTCTCCTGGGGCCAACGTCCTGACTTTC
CASSQNHGSPGANVLTF
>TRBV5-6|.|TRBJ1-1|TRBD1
TGTGCCAGCAGCCCCGGGACAGGGGGCTGGAGCACTGAAGCTTTCTTT
CASSPGTGGWSTEAFF
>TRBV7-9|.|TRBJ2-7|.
TGTGCCAGCAGCTTCCTAGGGGGAATGGGGAACGAGCAGTACTTC
CASSFLGGMGNEQYF
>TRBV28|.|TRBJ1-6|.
TGTGCCAGCACCACAGTTGGGAGTAATTCACCCCTCCACTTT
CASTTVGSNSPLHF
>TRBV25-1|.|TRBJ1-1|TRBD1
TGTGCCAGCGGACGTGGACAGGGGGCCGGGGACACTGAAGCTTTCTTT
CASGRGQGAGDTEAFF
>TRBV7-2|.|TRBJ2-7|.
TGTGCCAGCAGCCAGGGGAGAGCCTACGAGCAGTACTTC
CASSQGRAYEQYF
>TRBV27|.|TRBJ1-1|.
TGTGCCAGCAGTTTCTCCCGGACGGGAGGCACTGAAGCTTTCTTT
CASSFSRTGGTEAFF
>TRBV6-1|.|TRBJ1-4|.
TGTGCCAGCAGTGAACAGGGCCATAATGAAAAACTGTTTTTT
CASSEQGHNEKLFF
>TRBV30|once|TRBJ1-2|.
TGTGCCTGGAGGGGACAAAGGGCCGGCTATGGCTACACCTTC
CAWRGQRAGYGYTF
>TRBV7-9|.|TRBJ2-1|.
TGTGCCAGCAGCTTAGGCGTTGGTGAGCAGTTCTTC
CASSLGVGEQFF
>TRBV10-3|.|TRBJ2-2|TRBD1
TGTGCCGGGGGACAGCCGGGCCCCGGGGAGCTGTTTTTT
CAGGQPGPGELFF
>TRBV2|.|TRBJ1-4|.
TGTGCCAGCAGTGGAGGACAGCGGACAACTAATGAAAAACTGTTTTTT
CASSGGQRTTNEKLFF
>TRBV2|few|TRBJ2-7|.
TGTGCCAGCAGGAGGGCCGGCTACGAGCAGTACTTC
CASRRAGYEQYF
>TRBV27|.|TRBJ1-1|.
TGTGCCAGCAGTGGGCCCACGAACACTGAAGCTTTCTTT
CASSGPTNTEAFF
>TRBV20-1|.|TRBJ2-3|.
TGCAGTGCTAGAGTGAGGGATACGCAGTATTTT
CSARVRDTQYF
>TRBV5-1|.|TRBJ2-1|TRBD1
TGCGCCAGCAGCTGGGGACAGCTGTACAATGAGCAGTTCTTC
CASSWGQLYNEQFF
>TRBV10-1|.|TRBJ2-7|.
TGCGCCAGCCGGGGTAGCGGTCGCTCCTACGAGCAGTACTTC
CASRGSGRSYEQYF
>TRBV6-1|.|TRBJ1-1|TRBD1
TGTGCCAGCTGGACAGGGGGCGAGTACACTGAAGCTTTCTTT
CASWTGGEYTEAFF
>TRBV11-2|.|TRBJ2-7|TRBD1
TGTGCCAGCAGTACAACCGCCGGGACAGGTCGGGAATCCTACGAGCAGTACTTC
CASSTTAGTGRESYEQYF
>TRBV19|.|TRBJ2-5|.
TGTGCCAGCCAAGGGTGGACAGATAACCAAGAGACCCAGTACTTC
CASQGWTDNQETQYF
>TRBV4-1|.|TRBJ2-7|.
TGCGCCAGCGCGGCCTTCAGAGCCTACGAGCAGTACTTC
CASAAFRAYEQYF
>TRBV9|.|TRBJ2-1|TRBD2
TGTGCCAGCAGCGCCGGGACTAGCGGGGGGGCCCAGAATGAGCAGTTCTTC
CASSAGTSGGAQNEQFF
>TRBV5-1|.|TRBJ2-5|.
TGCGCCAGCAGCTCTGGGAGAATGGGGGAGACCCAGTACTTC
CASSSGRMGETQYF
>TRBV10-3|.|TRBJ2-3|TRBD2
TGTGCCATCAGTGAGCCAGAGAGGACAGAGCGACTAGCGGGGCGAAGCACAGATACGCAGTATTTT
CAISEPERTERLAGRSTDTQYF
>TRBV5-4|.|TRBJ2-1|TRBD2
TGTGCCAGCAGCTTGGGGGCTAGCGGGAGCCGTGAGCAGTTCTTC
CASSLGASGSREQFF
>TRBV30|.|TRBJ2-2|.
TGTGCCTCACGGGTCGGGGGGCCGGCCGGGGAGCTGTTTTTT
CASRVGGPAGELFF
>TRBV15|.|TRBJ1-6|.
TGTGCCACCAGCAGCAGGTATAATTCACCCCTCCACTTT
CATSSRYNSPLHF
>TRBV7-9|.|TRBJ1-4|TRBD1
TGTGCCAGCAGCCCAACAGGGGGCGCCGGTGAAAAACTGTTTTTT
CASSPTGGAGEKLFF
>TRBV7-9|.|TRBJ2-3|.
TGTGCCAGCAGCTTAAGGGCTAGCCAAGTTACAGATACGCAGTATTTT
CASSLRASQVTDTQYF
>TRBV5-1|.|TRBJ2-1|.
TGCGCCAGCAGCTTAGGAGCCGAGACCTACAATGAGCAGTTCTTC
CASSLGAETYNEQFF
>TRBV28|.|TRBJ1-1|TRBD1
TGTGCCAGCAGTCCTGGGACAGGGGGCCCCACTGAAGCTTTCTTT
CASSPGTGGPTEAFF